The 16 T cell receptor beta chains reported below all come from one sample, sequenced in a study of OX40 agonist ivuxolimab in advanced cancers. Libraries were prepared through the immunoSEQ multiplex PCR assay. TCRdb re-hosts the immuneACCESS table, in-frame sequences only. Its copies lack some clones; in the studies checked, an unresolved V gene accounts for under half of them, and the cause for the rest is not known. The sample contains tens of thousands of clones, about 90% of them found a single time. The top ten clonotypes cover 25% of the sample. The source material was CD4+ or CD8+ T cells sorted from blood, sampled in a trial of the OX40 agonist ivuxolimab. All receptors derive from an adult with an advanced solid tumor such as melanoma, head and neck, liver or kidney cancer.

The genes are TRBV6-1 and TRBJ1-1; no firm D call. The CDR3 totals 14 residues. Trimming left V 7 bases short and J 3 bases short, with 15 bases between. Germline V lookup: CDR1 MNHNS, CDR2 SASEGT. The CDR3 DNA reads as TGTGCCAGCACTCGATTTACAGAGTACACTGAAGCTTTCTTT. Its protein is CASTRFTEYTEAFF.

The DNA for the CDR3 is TGTGCCAGCAGCGGCGACCGGACCGCGGGAGCTTTCTTT. As protein: CASSGDRTAGAFF. V and J are TRBV2 and TRBJ1-1, with no clear D. V was cut by 6 bases and J by 10 bases, with 18 bases left in between. Germline V gene lookup returns CDR1 SNHLY and CDR2 FYNNEI. This CDR3 has 13 amino acids.

This clone was found a few times. The J gene is TRBJ2-7, the V gene TRBV2, with a weak D call TRBD1 (5 bases). With 4 bases removed from V and 2 bases from J, the gap between germline ends came to 18 bases. The CDR3 covers 16 residues. Germline values: CDR1 SNHLY, CDR2 FYNNEI. CDR3 sequence: CASSVVGQGKPYEQYF. CDR3 bases: TGTGCCAGCAGTGTGGTGGGGCAGGGCAAGCCCTACGAGCAGTACTTC.

The V call is TRBV11-3, the J call TRBJ1-3, with D unclear. CDR1 is SGHNT, CDR2 YENEEA, per germline. Trimming took 2 bases from V and 13 from J, leaving 15 bases between them. CDR3 size: 13 residues. As DNA, the CDR3 is TGTGCCAGCAGCTTAAGAGAGCGAAAGCCGATATATTTT. It is translated as CASSLRERKPIYF.

This clone has a handful of counts. The rearrangement uses TRBV5-6 and TRBJ1-2; D might be TRBD1 (6 bases). Germline V gene data show CDR1 as SGHDT and CDR2 as YYEEEE. Trimming removed 4 bases from V and 2 bases from J, with 15 bases in between. The CDR3 has 15 residues. The CDR3 coding sequence is TGTGCCAGCAGCCCAGGGGTCCTAATGAACTATGGCTACACCTTC. The encoded protein is CASSPGVLMNYGYTF.

This clone was counted a few times. The rearrangement joins TRBV2 to TRBJ2-1; weak D call: TRBD2 (6 bases). From germline, CDR1 is SNHLY and CDR2 FYNNEI. The CDR3 consists of 16 residues. Trimming stripped 0 bases from V and 4 bases from J, with 13 bases between. The CDR3 sequence is CASSEARTSFYNEQFF. The CDR3 DNA follows: TGTGCCAGCAGTGAAGCGCGCACTAGCTTTTACAATGAGCAGTTCTTC.

The rearrangement links TRBV19 to TRBJ1-4, with 7 bases fitting TRBD1. The ends lost 4 bases at V and 8 bases at J; junction bases unmatched: 13. The CDR3 runs 16 residues. In germline, CDR1 is LNHDA, CDR2 SQIVND (reference sequence). CDR3 region: CASSTNDRASGEKLFF. The CDR3 DNA is TGTGCCAGTAGTACGAACGACAGGGCCTCGGGGGAAAAACTGTTTTTT.

The rearrangement links TRBV2 to TRBJ1-2; possible D gene TRBD1, 6 bases. CDR3 length: 15 amino acids. The V end was cut by 3 bases, the J end by 4 bases, with 15 bases between. CDR1 is SNHLY and CDR2 is FYNNEI in the germline V gene. CDR3 loop: CASSDGQRRLYGYTF. The CDR3 DNA sequence: TGTGCCAGCAGTGACGGACAGAGGCGCCTCTATGGCTACACCTTC.

The V gene is TRBV7-2, the J gene TRBJ2-7, with 10 bases aligning to TRBD1. The CDR3 totals 16 residues. Unmatched junction bases numbered 14, after V lost 6 bases and J lost 6 bases. Germline V gene lookup returns CDR1 SGHTA and CDR2 FQGNSA. The CDR3 region is CASRSTDRGLRGEQYF. In nucleotides, the CDR3 is TGTGCCAGCAGATCCACCGACAGGGGGCTTCGGGGCGAGCAGTACTTC.

The gene calls are TRBV7-9 and TRBJ1-4; maybe TRBD1 (6 bases). V was trimmed by 2 bases and J by 7 bases, leaving 14 bases between them. Germline V lookup: CDR1 SEHNR, CDR2 FQNEAQ (reference sequence). CDR3 length: 15 residues. CDR3 amino acids: CASSLRQGRSEKLFF. CDR3 coding DNA: TGTGCCAGCAGCTTACGTCAGGGGAGGAGTGAAAAACTGTTTTTT.

CDR3 sequence (DNA): TGTGCCAGTAGTATATCCGGGGCGAATAATTCACCCCTCCACTTT. Its protein product is CASSISGANNSPLHF. The J gene is TRBJ1-6, the V gene TRBV19; D perhaps matches TRBD1 (5 bases). The V gene's germline CDR1 is LNHDA and CDR2 SQIVND (reference sequence). This CDR3 is built from 15 residues. V was cut by 2 bases and J by 5 bases, with 10 bases left in between.

The chain recombines TRBV2 with TRBJ2-5; the match to TRBD1 covers 9 bases. This CDR3 region has 15 residues. J gave up 1 base and V 5 bases, and 5 bases lay outside the gene matches. Germline CDR1 SNHLY, CDR2 FYNNEI. CDR3 region: CASSSGTGFQETQYF. As DNA, the CDR3 is TGTGCCAGCAGTTCCGGGACAGGGTTCCAAGAGACCCAGTACTTC.

In its sample, this clone was seen a few times. The chain combines TRBV29-1 with TRBJ1-1, with TRBD1 as a possible D gene (5 bases). The CDR3 length is 11 residues. The germline gives CDR1 SQVTM, CDR2 ANQGSEA. V gave up 4 bases and J gave up 7 bases, with 10 bases separating them. The CDR3 loop reads CSVVGAGEAFF. CDR3 in DNA: TGCAGCGTTGTTGGGGCCGGTGAAGCTTTCTTT.

The CDR3 DNA reads as TGTGCCAGCAAGTCCGAGAAACCGAACACCGGGGAGCTGTTTTTT. Amino acids: CASKSEKPNTGELFF. The genes are TRBV2 and TRBJ2-2; D uncertain. V was shortened by 7 bases and J by 0 bases, with 12 bases between the two germline ends. CDR1 SNHLY and CDR2 FYNNEI come from the germline V gene. CDR3 size: 15 residues.

The chain joins TRBV10-3 to TRBJ2-5; D not resolved. Germline lookup yields CDR1 ENHRY and CDR2 SYGVKD. V was clipped by 0 bases and J by 1 base, with 12 bases between them. The CDR3 is made up of 16 amino acids. CDR3 DNA: TGTGCCATCAGTGAGTCGGCATCAGAACCCCAAGAGACCCAGTACTTC. The encoded protein is CAISESASEPQETQYF.

This chain joins TRBV18 and TRBJ1-5; tentative D call: TRBD1 (5 bases). Germline CDR1 is KGHSH and CDR2 is LQKENI. Between the trimmed V and J ends, which lost 6 bases and 0 bases, there was a span of 9 bases. This CDR3 has 14 residues. The CDR3 coding sequence is TGTGCCAGCTCCCGAGGGGATAGCAATCAGCCCCAGCATTTT. It translates to CASSRGDSNQPQHF.